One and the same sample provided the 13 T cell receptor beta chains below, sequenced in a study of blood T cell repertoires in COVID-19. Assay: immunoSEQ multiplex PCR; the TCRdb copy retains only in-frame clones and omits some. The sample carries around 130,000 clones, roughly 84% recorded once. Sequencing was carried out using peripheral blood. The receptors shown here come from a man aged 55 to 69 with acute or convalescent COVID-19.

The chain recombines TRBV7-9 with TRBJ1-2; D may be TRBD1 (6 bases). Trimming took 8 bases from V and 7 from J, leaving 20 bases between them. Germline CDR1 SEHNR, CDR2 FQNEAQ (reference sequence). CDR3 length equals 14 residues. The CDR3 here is CASRGTGSEAGYTF. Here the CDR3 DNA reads TGTGCCAGCCGGGGAACAGGGAGTGAAGCTGGCTACACCTTC.

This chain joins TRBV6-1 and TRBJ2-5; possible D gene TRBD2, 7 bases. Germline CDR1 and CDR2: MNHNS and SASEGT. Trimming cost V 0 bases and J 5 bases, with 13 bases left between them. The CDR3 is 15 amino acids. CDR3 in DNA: TGTGCCAGCAGTGAAGCAAACGGGGGGCTGGAGACCCAGTACTTC. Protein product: CASSEANGGLETQYF.

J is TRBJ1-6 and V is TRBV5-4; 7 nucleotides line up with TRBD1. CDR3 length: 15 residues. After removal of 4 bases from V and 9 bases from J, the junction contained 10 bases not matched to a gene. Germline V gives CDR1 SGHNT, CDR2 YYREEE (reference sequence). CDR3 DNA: TGTGCCAGCAGCACCTGGACAGGAGGGGGTTCACCCCTCCACTTT. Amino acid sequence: CASSTWTGGGSPLHF.

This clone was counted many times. CDR3 loop: CASSQDTSGSPYEQYF. The CDR3 nucleotides read TGCGCCAGCAGCCAGGACACTAGCGGGAGCCCCTACGAGCAGTACTTC. V is TRBV5-1 and J is TRBJ2-7; 11 bases agree with TRBD2. V lost 4 bases and J lost 2; bases outside the gene matches: 8. The CDR3 length is 16 residues. In germline, CDR1 is SGHRS, CDR2 YFSETQ.

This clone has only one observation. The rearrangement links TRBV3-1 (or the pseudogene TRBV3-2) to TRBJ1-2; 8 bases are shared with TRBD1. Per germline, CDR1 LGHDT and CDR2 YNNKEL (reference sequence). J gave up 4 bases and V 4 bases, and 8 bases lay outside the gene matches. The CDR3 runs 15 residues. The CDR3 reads CASSRGQGGSYGYTF. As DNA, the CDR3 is TGTGCCAGCAGCCGAGGACAGGGCGGGAGCTATGGCTACACCTTC.

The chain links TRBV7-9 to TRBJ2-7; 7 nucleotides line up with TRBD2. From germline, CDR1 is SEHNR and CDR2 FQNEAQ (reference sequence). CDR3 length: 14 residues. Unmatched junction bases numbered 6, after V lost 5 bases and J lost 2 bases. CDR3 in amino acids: CASSPRSGTYEQYF. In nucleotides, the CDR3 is TGTGCCAGCAGCCCCCGGAGCGGGACCTACGAGCAGTACTTC.

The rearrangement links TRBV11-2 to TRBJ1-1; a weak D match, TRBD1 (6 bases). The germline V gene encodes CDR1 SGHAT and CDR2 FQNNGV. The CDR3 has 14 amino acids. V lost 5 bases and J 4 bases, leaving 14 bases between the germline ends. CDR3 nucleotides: TGTGCCAGCAGCCGAAGGGGGGGTGGCACTGAAGCTTTCTTT. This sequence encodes CASSRRGGGTEAFF.

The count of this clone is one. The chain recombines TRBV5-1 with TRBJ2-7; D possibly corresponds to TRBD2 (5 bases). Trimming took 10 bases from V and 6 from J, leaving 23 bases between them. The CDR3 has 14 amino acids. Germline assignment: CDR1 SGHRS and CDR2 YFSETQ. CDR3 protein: CAGPDGSKGGEQYF. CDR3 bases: TGCGCCGGTCCGGACGGGTCAAAAGGAGGCGAGCAGTACTTC.

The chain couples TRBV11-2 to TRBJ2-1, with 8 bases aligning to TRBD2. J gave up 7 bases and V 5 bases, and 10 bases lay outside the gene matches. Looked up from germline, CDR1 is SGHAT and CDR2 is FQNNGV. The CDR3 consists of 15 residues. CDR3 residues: CASSPGRAFRNEQFF. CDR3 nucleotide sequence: TGTGCCAGCAGCCCCGGGAGGGCCTTTCGGAATGAGCAGTTCTTC.

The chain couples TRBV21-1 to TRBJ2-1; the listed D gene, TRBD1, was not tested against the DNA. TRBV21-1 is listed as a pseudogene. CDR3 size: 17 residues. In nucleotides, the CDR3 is TGTGCCAGCAGCAGGGACAGGGGCTCGGAATCCTACAATGAGCAGTTCTTC. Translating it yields CASSRDRGSESYNEQFF.

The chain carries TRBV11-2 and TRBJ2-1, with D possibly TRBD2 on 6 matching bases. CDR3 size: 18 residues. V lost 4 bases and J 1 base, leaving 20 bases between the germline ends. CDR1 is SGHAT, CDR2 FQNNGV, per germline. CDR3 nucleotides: TGTGCCAGCAGCTATAGTCTAGCGACCGGGACTTCCTACAATGAGCAGTTCTTC. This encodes CASSYSLATGTSYNEQFF.

DNA for the CDR3: TGTGCCAGCAGCTCCATGGACAGGTCCTACGAGCAGTACTTC. This codes for CASSSMDRSYEQYF. The chain combines TRBV7-9 with TRBJ2-7; TRBD1 matches at 7 bases. CDR1 is SEHNR, CDR2 FQNEAQ, per germline (reference sequence). Trimming took 4 bases from V and 1 from J; bases not matched to a gene: 4. This CDR3 comprises 14 residues.

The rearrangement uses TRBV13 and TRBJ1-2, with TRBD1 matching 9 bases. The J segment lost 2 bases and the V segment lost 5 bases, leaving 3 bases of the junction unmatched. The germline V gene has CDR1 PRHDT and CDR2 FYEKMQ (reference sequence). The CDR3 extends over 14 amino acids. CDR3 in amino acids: CASSTGQGNYGYTF. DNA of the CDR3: TGTGCCAGCAGCACGGGACAGGGAAACTATGGCTACACCTTC.